Below, 23 T cell receptor beta chains from the same sample are listed, as sequenced in a study of T cells in tumors after PD-1 blockade. Measured with immunoSEQ multiplex PCR; TCRdb has only the in-frame clones, and not every one. The table shows approximately 8,100 clones, with 55% to 75% occurring only once. This material consisted of tumor tissue, taken after anti-PD-1 treatment. The source of these receptors is a human donor with basal cell carcinoma.

The rearrangement joins TRBV5-6 to TRBJ2-3; tentatively, D is TRBD1 or TRBD2 (6 bases each). Germline CDR1 SGHDT, CDR2 YYEEEE. V lost 1 base to trimming and J lost 0 bases, with 12 bases between them. The CDR3 consists of 16 residues. CDR3 protein: CASSLRGVASTDTQYF. As DNA, the CDR3 is TGTGCCAGCAGCTTGAGGGGGGTAGCTAGCACAGATACGCAGTATTTT. Filled out from reference TRBV5-6 and TRBJ2-3, the complete variable domain reads DAGVTQSPTHLIKTRGQQVTLRCSPKSGHDTVSWYQQALGQGPQFIFQYYEEEERQRGNFPDRFSGHQFPNYSSELNVNALLLGDSALYLCASSLRGVASTDTQYFGPGTRLTVL.

In this sample, this clone is medium-sized. The genes are TRBV3-1 (or the pseudogene TRBV3-2) and TRBJ2-5; D perhaps matches TRBD1 (6 bases). The CDR3 runs to 14 residues. CDR1 is LGHDT, CDR2 YNNKEL, per germline (reference sequence). V was shortened by 4 bases and J by 2 bases, with 11 bases between the two germline ends. In DNA form, the CDR3 reads TGTGCCAGCAGCCCATACAGGGATCAAGAGACCCAGTACTTC. Its protein product is CASSPYRDQETQYF.

The chain carries TRBV2 and TRBJ2-3, with 8 bases matching TRBD1. With 6 bases clipped from V and 2 bases from J, the junction kept 7 bases outside the gene matches. Germline assignment: CDR1 SNHLY and CDR2 FYNNEI. This CDR3 has 15 amino acids. CDR3 coding DNA: TGTGCCAGCAGCCCGACAGGGGTATACACAGATACGCAGTATTTT. This gives the protein CASSPTGVYTDTQYF.

V usage is TRBV6-1 and J usage is TRBJ1-3; D possibly corresponds to TRBD1 (5 bases). The CDR3 sequence is 18 residues long. CDR1 is MNHNS and CDR2 is SASEGT in the germline V gene. V was trimmed by 1 base and J by 0 bases, leaving 16 bases between them. CDR3: CASSEGGRWRGSGNTIYF. The CDR3 region has the DNA TGTGCCAGCAGTGAAGGGGGCAGGTGGCGCGGCTCTGGAAACACCATATATTTT.

This clone was seen once. The chain combines TRBV30 with TRBJ1-4; 8 bases are a match to TRBD1. The CDR3 is made up of 15 amino acids. Per germline, CDR1 GTSNPN and CDR2 SVGIG (reference sequence). J lost 8 bases, V lost 0 bases, and 8 bases had no gene match. This CDR3 reads CAWSVENRGGEKLFF. CDR3 nucleotide sequence: TGTGCCTGGAGTGTGGAGAACAGGGGGGGAGAAAAACTGTTTTTT.

The V and J genes are TRBV20-1 and TRBJ2-1; TRBD2 is a possible D gene (5 bases). Trimming left V 5 bases short and J 4 bases short, with 6 bases between. The CDR3 totals 11 residues. The germline gives CDR1 DFQATT, CDR2 SNEGSKA (reference sequence). This CDR3 reads CSARLYNEQFF. The DNA for the CDR3 is TGCAGTGCTCGACTATACAATGAGCAGTTCTTC.

This chain joins TRBV4-2 and TRBJ1-4; 8 bases line up with TRBD1. V lost 4 bases and J lost 4; bases outside the gene matches: 8. Germline V gives CDR1 LGHNA, CDR2 YNFKEQ. This CDR3 is 16 amino acids long. The CDR3 protein is CASSLDPGQDNEKLFF. The DNA of the CDR3 is TGTGCCAGCAGCCTAGATCCGGGACAGGATAATGAAAAACTGTTTTTT.

A few counts support this clone. This chain links TRBV9 with TRBJ1-3, with D unresolved. Trimming left V 6 bases short and J 0 bases short, with 10 bases between. This CDR3 has 14 amino acids. Germline CDR1 and CDR2: SGDLS and YYNGEE. The CDR3 DNA is TGTGCCAGCACTGTAACAGACTCTGGAAACACCATATATTTT. Translation: CASTVTDSGNTIYF.

This clone came up a few times. CDR3 DNA: TGTGCCAGTAGCCTAGGGGACAGATCCTCCTCCGGGGCCAACGTCCTGACTTTC. Protein product: CASSLGDRSSSGANVLTF. The V call is TRBV19, the J call TRBJ2-6; 7 bases are shared with TRBD1. This CDR3 has 18 amino acids. Germline lookup yields CDR1 LNHDA and CDR2 SQIVND (reference sequence). J lost 4 bases, V lost 6 bases, and 15 bases had no gene match.

The rearrangement uses TRBV13 and TRBJ2-2; maybe TRBD2 (6 bases). V lost 5 bases to trimming and J lost 7 bases, with 14 bases between them. Germline V gene data show CDR1 as PRHDT and CDR2 as FYEKMQ (reference sequence). This CDR3 comprises 14 residues. The CDR3 DNA is TGTGCCAGCAGCCCCGCGGGGCCCGGCGGGGAGCTGTTTTTT. It translates to CASSPAGPGGELFF.

The V call is TRBV5-1, the J call TRBJ2-3; 7 bases line up with TRBD2. This CDR3 spans 16 amino acids. Germline values: CDR1 SGHRS, CDR2 YFSETQ. Losses at the gene ends were 0 bases for V and 3 bases for J; bases not matched to a gene: 7. The CDR3 sequence is CASSLGSLAETDTQYF. DNA for the CDR3: TGCGCCAGCAGCTTGGGCTCCCTAGCGGAAACAGATACGCAGTATTTT.

This clone rates as medium-sized. The chain couples TRBV5-6 to TRBJ1-6; 9 bases match TRBD1. Trimming at V came to 3 bases and at J to 10 bases, leaving 5 bases not matched to a gene. The CDR3 extends over 14 amino acids. Germline loops: CDR1 SGHDT, CDR2 YYEEEE. The DNA of the CDR3 is TGTGCCAGCAGCTCGGACAGGGGCCGATCACCCCTCCACTTT. Its translation is CASSSDRGRSPLHF.

This rearrangement joins TRBV4-2 to TRBJ1-5; D is ambiguous. The germline gives CDR1 LGHNA, CDR2 YNFKEQ. The CDR3 has 16 amino acids. V dropped 3 bases and J dropped 2 bases, with 14 bases sitting between them. CDR3 bases: TGTGCCAGCAGCCACGGAGAGGCTGCGGGCAATCAGCCCCAGCATTTT. Encoded protein: CASSHGEAAGNQPQHF.

This rearrangement joins TRBV7-2 to TRBJ2-1; TRBD2 agrees at 7 bases. V shed 1 base, J shed 0 bases, and the junction held 0 bases outside the gene matches. Germline-derived CDR1 and CDR2 are SGHTA and FQGNSA. The CDR3 spans 15 residues. The CDR3 DNA reads as TGTGCCAGCAGCTTAGGGGGGGGCTCCTACAATGAGCAGTTCTTC. It encodes CASSLGGGSYNEQFF.

V and J are TRBV12-5 and TRBJ2-3; D unresolved. V shed 0 bases and J shed 2 bases, with 0 bases lying between them. CDR3 length: 12 amino acids. Germline CDR1 reads LGHNT; CDR2 reads FRNRAP. The CDR3 sequence: CASGLVTDTQYF. The CDR3 region has the DNA TGTGCTAGTGGTTTGGTCACAGATACGCAGTATTTT.

Only a few counts were recorded for this clone. The rearrangement uses TRBV6-5 and TRBJ2-5, with unresolved D. Germline V gene lookup returns CDR1 MNHEY and CDR2 SVGAGI. CDR3 length equals 12 residues. Trimming took 4 bases from V and 5 from J, leaving 8 bases between them. CDR3 protein: CASSSVEETQYF. Here the CDR3 DNA reads TGTGCCAGCAGTTCCGTTGAGGAGACCCAGTACTTC.

This clone was seen a single time. This sequence joins TRBV6-5 and TRBJ1-2; maybe TRBD1 (6 bases). Germline lookup yields CDR1 MNHEY and CDR2 SVGAGI. This CDR3 spans 15 amino acids. Deletions cut 0 bases from V and 10 bases from J, with 18 bases between. CDR3 sequence: CASSYSTGAGLAYTF. CDR3 in DNA: TGTGCCAGCAGTTACTCAACGGGGGCGGGCCTAGCCTACACCTTC.

The DNA of the CDR3 is TGTGCCAGCAGTTCAACTATTACAGATATTTACAATGAGCAGTTCTTC. It translates to CASSSTITDIYNEQFF. V is TRBV27 and J is TRBJ2-1; D uncertain. The V end lost 4 bases, the J end lost 4 bases, and 17 bases lay between the germline ends. CDR1 and CDR2 (germline): MNHEY, SMNVEV (reference sequence). This CDR3 has 16 amino acids.

This chain links TRBV2 with TRBJ2-7; 11 bases are shared with TRBD2. Germline V CDR1 and CDR2: SNHLY, FYNNEI. The CDR3 runs 16 residues. V lost 8 bases and J lost 1; bases outside the gene matches: 10. The CDR3 spells CASQGTSGRSSYEQYF. The DNA of the CDR3 is TGTGCCAGCCAAGGGACTAGCGGCAGATCTTCCTACGAGCAGTACTTC.

The chain has TRBV5-4 and TRBJ2-5; TRBD2 matches 16 bases. Trimming took 4 bases from V and 4 from J; bases not matched to a gene: 4. Per germline, CDR1 SGHNT and CDR2 YYREEE (reference sequence). The CDR3 covers 16 residues. The CDR3 coding sequence is TGTGCCAGCAGCCGGGGACTAGCGGGGGGGGTAGAGACCCAGTACTTC. Its translation is CASSRGLAGGVETQYF.

With regard to this clone: Other DNA sequences within the sample encode an identical CDR3. This sequence joins TRBV9 and TRBJ2-2; TRBD2 aligns across 7 bases. The CDR3 covers 15 residues. After removal of 5 bases from V and 4 bases from J, the junction contained 8 bases not matched to a gene. CDR1 is SGDLS, CDR2 YYNGEE, per germline. CDR3 protein: CASSGGGYSTGELFF. CDR3 in DNA: TGTGCCAGCAGTGGGGGGGGGTATAGCACCGGGGAGCTGTTTTTT.

The chain combines TRBV5-1 with TRBJ2-7, with 9 bases matching TRBD1. The CDR3 extends over 15 amino acids. In germline, CDR1 is SGHRS, CDR2 YFSETQ. V shed 4 bases, J shed 4 bases, and the junction held 9 bases outside the gene matches. The CDR3 DNA reads as TGCGCCAGCAGCCCCGGGGACAGGGTCGGATACGAGCAGTACTTC. This codes for CASSPGDRVGYEQYF.

The rearrangement joins TRBV11-3 to TRBJ2-7, with D possibly called TRBD1 or TRBD2 (5 bases each). Germline lookup yields CDR1 SGHNT and CDR2 YENEEA. Trimming shortened V by 5 bases and J by 3 bases, and 11 bases separated the two germline ends. The CDR3 spans 13 residues. The CDR3 region has the DNA TGTGCCAGCAGCCGGGACCGCGGCTACGAGCAGTACTTC. Its translation is CASSRDRGYEQYF. Filled out from reference TRBV11-3 and TRBJ2-7, the complete variable domain reads EAGVVQSPRYKIIEKKQPVAFWCNPISGHNTLYWYLQNLGQGPELLIRYENEEAVDDSQLPKDRFSAERLKGVDSTLKIQPAELGDSAVYLCASSRDRGYEQYFGPGTRLTVT.